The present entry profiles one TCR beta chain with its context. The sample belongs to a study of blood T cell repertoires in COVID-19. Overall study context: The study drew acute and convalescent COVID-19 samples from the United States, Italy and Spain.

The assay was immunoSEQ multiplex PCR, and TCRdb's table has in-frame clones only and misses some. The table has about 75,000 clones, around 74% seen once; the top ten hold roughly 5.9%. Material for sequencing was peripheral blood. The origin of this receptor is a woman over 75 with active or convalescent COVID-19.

The DNA of the CDR3 is TGTGCCACTAGACCAACAGGGGGGACCTACAATGAGCAGTTCTTC. It specifies CATRPTGGTYNEQFF. The rearrangement links TRBV3-1 (or the pseudogene TRBV3-2) to TRBJ2-1; 8 bases agree with TRBD1. Per the germline V gene, CDR1 is LGHDT and CDR2 is YNNKEL (reference sequence). This CDR3 has 15 amino acids. The junction had 10 bases not matched to a gene; V was cut back by 10 bases and J by 2 bases.